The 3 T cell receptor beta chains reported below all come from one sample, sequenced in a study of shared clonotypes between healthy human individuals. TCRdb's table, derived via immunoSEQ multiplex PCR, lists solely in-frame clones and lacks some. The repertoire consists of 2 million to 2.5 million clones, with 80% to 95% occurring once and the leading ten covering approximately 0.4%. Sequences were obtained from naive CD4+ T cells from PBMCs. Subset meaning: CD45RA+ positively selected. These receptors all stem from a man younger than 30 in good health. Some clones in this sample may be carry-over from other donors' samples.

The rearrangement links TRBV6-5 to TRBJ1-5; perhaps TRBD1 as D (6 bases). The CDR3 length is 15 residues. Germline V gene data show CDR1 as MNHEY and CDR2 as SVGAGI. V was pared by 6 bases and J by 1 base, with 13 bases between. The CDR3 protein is CASSARGVSNQPQHF. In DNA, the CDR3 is TGTGCCAGCAGCGCCAGGGGTGTGAGCAATCAGCCCCAGCATTTT.

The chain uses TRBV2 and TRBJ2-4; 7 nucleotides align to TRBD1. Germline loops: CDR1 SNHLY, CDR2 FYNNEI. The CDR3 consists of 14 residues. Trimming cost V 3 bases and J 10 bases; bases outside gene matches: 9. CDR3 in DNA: TGTGCCAGCAGTGATAGTTGGGACAGCCGAATTCAGTACTTC. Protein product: CASSDSWDSRIQYF.

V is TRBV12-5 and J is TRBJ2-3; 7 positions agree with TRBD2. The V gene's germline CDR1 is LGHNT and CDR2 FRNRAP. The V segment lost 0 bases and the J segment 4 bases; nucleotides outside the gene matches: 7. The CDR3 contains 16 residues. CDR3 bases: TGTGCTAGTGGTTTGGTGTCTAGCGGATTGGCAGATACGCAGTATTTT. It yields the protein CASGLVSSGLADTQYF.